This T cell receptor beta chain comes out of a study of molecular identifiers for immune sequencing clone quantification. This clonotype occurred many times. Its antigen is currently unknown. Notes on the study in general: Clone sizes that are highly expanded could be underestimated when identical TCR molecules share a barcode.

Libraries of bulk TCR were made by previously described methods (with listed TCR primers). Each CDR3 protein is one row after TCRdb ran MiXCR on the PCR reads. The table records about 640,000 distinct CDR3 sequences, 15% to 20% of them present only once. Germline CDR1 MGHRA, CDR2 YSYEKL. The CDR3 has 16 amino acids. The germline V and J ends were trimmed by 1 base and 4 bases, with 13 bases remaining between them. Preparation of naive CD8 libraries involved roughly 18,000 to 1,100,000 sorted cells and 10%, 30% or 50% RNA. The authors gated naive CD8 T cells as CD8+CD4-CCR7+CD45RA+ for sorting. This clonotype was obtained from a human donor in good health. Some libraries in this study had Jurkat cell RNA spiked in. Sequencing was performed on naive CD8+ T cells from blood, with Jurkat cell RNA spiked in. The subset denotes: FACS-sorted CD8+CD4-CCR7+CD45RA+ naive T cells. This rearrangement joins TRBV4-1 to TRBJ2-2; D possibly corresponds to TRBD2 (6 bases). The CDR3 nucleotides are TGCGCCAGCAGCCAAGTTAGCGGAATATTCACCGGGGAGCTGTTTTTT. Protein sequence: CASSQVSGIFTGELFF.